This TCR beta chain derives from a study of blood T cells in healthy people across ages. Findings and limits, study-wide: A greater number of naive CD4+ cells and higher diversity distinguished long-lived donors from aged donors.

Of note for this clonotype: The antigen is not known.

CDR1 is DFQATT and CDR2 is SNEGSKA in the germline V gene (reference sequence). The V end was cut by 1 base, the J end by 3 bases, with 19 bases between. The CDR3 runs 16 residues. A second about 6 to 11 cycle PCR used barcoded and J-beta primers. One entry per CDR3 protein results from TCRdb running MiXCR on the 5' RACE reads. The table lists almost 1 million distinct CDR3 sequences, around 54% of them singletons, with 20% to 25% in the top ten. The sequenced sample consisted of blood. This receptor was identified in an older woman in good health. V gene TRBV20-1 combines with J gene TRBJ2-7; D not certain. The CDR3 DNA follows: TGCAGTGCTAGAGCTCGGTCGGTCACAGCAAACTACGAGCAGTACTTC. Protein product: CSARARSVTANYEQYF.